Below, 18 T cell receptor beta chains from the same sample are listed, as sequenced in a study of Ad26.COV2.S vaccination and SARS-CoV-2 variants. Clones were sequenced by immunoSEQ multiplex PCR, and TCRdb holds only the in-frame ones, with some missing. There are 400,000 to 450,000 clones in the sample; approximately 92% occur only once, and 10% to 15% lies in the top ten. Treatment described: around 19 received Ad26.COV2.S at low or high dose, single or two shots; several received placebo; per-sample allocation not given. The samples date from day 63 after the first vaccine or placebo injection. The specimen comprised peripheral blood, sampled in a trial of Ad26.COV2.S vaccine versus placebo. The receptors were sampled from a person between 18 and 65 years old who received the Ad26.COV2.S COVID-19 vaccine or a placebo.

J is TRBJ2-2 and V is TRBV30; 7 bases line up with TRBD2. This CDR3 region has 15 residues. J was trimmed by 4 bases and V by 2 bases; bases with no gene match: 7. The germline V gene has CDR1 GTSNPN and CDR2 SVGIG (reference sequence). DNA of the CDR3: TGTGCCTGGAGTCCCCCGACTAGCTTCACCGGGGAGCTGTTTTTT. Its translation is CAWSPPTSFTGELFF.

This chain connects TRBV7-9 to TRBJ1-4, with 7 bases matching TRBD1. The CDR3 is 14 residues long. With V trimmed by 4 bases and J by 8 bases, 7 bases remained unmatched. Looked up from germline, CDR1 is SEHNR and CDR2 is FQNEAQ (reference sequence). In DNA form, the CDR3 reads TGTGCCAGCAGCTCGTTAAAACAGGGGGAAAAACTGTTTTTT. Amino acids: CASSSLKQGEKLFF.

CDR3 residues: CASSHTTSGATYEQYF. In nucleotides, the CDR3 is TGTGCCAGCAGCCACACGACTAGCGGGGCCACCTACGAGCAGTACTTC. The V gene is TRBV11-2, the J gene TRBJ2-7; 11 bases are shared with TRBD2. CDR1 and CDR2 from the germline V gene are SGHAT and FQNNGV. CDR3 size: 16 residues. Trimming at V came to 5 bases and at J to 2 bases, leaving 8 bases not matched to a gene.

The chain has TRBV6-1 and TRBJ2-7; 12 nucleotides align to TRBD2. Germline-derived CDR1 and CDR2 are MNHNS and SASEGT. CDR3 length equals 15 residues. V lost 0 bases, J lost 3 bases, and 0 bases stayed unmatched. CDR3 nucleotides: TGTGCCAGCAGTGAAGCGACTAGCGGGAGCTACGAGCAGTACTTC. It encodes CASSEATSGSYEQYF.

This rearrangement joins TRBV12-3 or TRBV12-4 to TRBJ2-1; D remains unclear. This CDR3 has 13 residues. V was pared by 5 bases and J by 5 bases, with 10 bases between. Here the CDR3 reads CASSPGPHNEQFF. The CDR3 DNA is TGTGCCAGCAGTCCCGGACCCCACAATGAGCAGTTCTTC.

This chain uses TRBV4-1 with TRBJ2-3, with TRBD2 identical over 12 bases. CDR3 length: 20 amino acids. Trimming at V came to 4 bases and at J to 0 bases, leaving 14 bases not matched to a gene. The germline V gene has CDR1 MGHRA and CDR2 YSYEKL. This CDR3 reads CASSRTPGLAGSLSTDTQYF. The CDR3 DNA reads as TGCGCCAGCAGCCGAACCCCGGGACTAGCGGGCTCCCTTAGCACAGATACGCAGTATTTT.

The V gene is TRBV9, the J gene TRBJ2-7; D possibly corresponds to TRBD2 (5 bases). The CDR3 runs to 14 residues. Trimming removed 0 bases at V and 0 bases at J, with 7 bases between. Germline CDR1 reads SGDLS; CDR2 reads YYNGEE. CDR3 in DNA: TGTGCCAGCAGCGTAGACGACTACTCCTACGAGCAGTACTTC. Its translation: CASSVDDYSYEQYF. Supplemented by reference TRBV9 and TRBJ2-7, the full variable domain reads DSGVTQTPKHLITATGQRVTLRCSPRSGDLSVYWYQQSLDQGLQFLIQYYNGEERAKGNILERFSAQQFPDLHSELNLSSLELGDSALYFCASSVDDYSYEQYFGPGTRLTVT.

The V call is TRBV28, the J call TRBJ1-6; D is undetermined. Germline assignment: CDR1 MDHEN and CDR2 SYDVKM. V shed 5 bases and J shed 7 bases, with 15 bases lying between them. This CDR3 region has 15 residues. The CDR3 is CASSNPDRRNSPLHF. The DNA of the CDR3 is TGTGCCAGCAGTAATCCGGACCGAAGGAATTCACCCCTCCACTTT.

V gene TRBV11-3 combines with J gene TRBJ2-1; weak D call: TRBD1 (6 bases). Looked up from germline, CDR1 is SGHNT and CDR2 is YENEEA. The V gene lost 3 bases and the J gene lost 4 bases, with 13 bases spanning the gap. This CDR3 has 15 amino acids. This CDR3 is CASSFRPGQYNEQFF. CDR3 sequence (DNA): TGTGCCAGCAGCTTTCGGCCGGGACAATACAATGAGCAGTTCTTC.

V is TRBV6-5 and J is TRBJ1-2, with TRBD1 matching over 7 bases. Germline V gene sequence: CDR1 MNHEY, CDR2 SVGAGI. Trimming cost V 7 bases and J 3 bases; bases outside gene matches: 8. The CDR3 sequence is 14 residues long. CDR3 sequence: CASTPQGGDYGYTF. The DNA for the CDR3 is TGTGCCAGCACCCCCCAGGGGGGAGACTATGGCTACACCTTC.

The rearrangement uses TRBV6-2 or TRBV6-3 and TRBJ2-4; 9 nucleotides match TRBD1. CDR1 and CDR2 (germline): MNHEY, SVGEGT. V trimming: 5 bases; J trimming: 1 base; junction bases outside the gene matches: 9. The length of the CDR3 is 17 residues. In nucleotides, the CDR3 is TGTGCCAGCAGTAAGGCCGGGACAGGGTTGGCCAAAAACATTCAGTACTTC. Protein: CASSKAGTGLAKNIQYF.

The V gene is TRBV18, the J gene TRBJ2-1; either TRBD1 or TRBD2 may fit D (5 bases each). V was shortened by 2 bases and J by 4 bases, with 9 bases between the two germline ends. The germline V gene has CDR1 KGHSH and CDR2 LQKENI. This CDR3 has 14 residues. CDR3 nucleotides: TGTGCCAGCTCACCATATGGGGGTTACAATGAGCAGTTCTTC. It encodes CASSPYGGYNEQFF.

This sequence joins TRBV19 and TRBJ2-1; 7 nucleotides align to TRBD2. J gave up 6 bases and V 0 bases, and 8 bases lay outside the gene matches. The germline gives CDR1 LNHDA, CDR2 SQIVND (reference sequence). The CDR3 has 16 amino acids. CDR3 region: CASSIDPGASGNEQFF. The CDR3 bases are TGTGCCAGTAGTATAGATCCCGGGGCTAGCGGCAATGAGCAGTTCTTC. Looking up the rest from reference TRBV19 and TRBJ2-1 gives the full variable domain: DGGITQSPKYLFRKEGQNVTLSCEQNLNHDAMYWYRQDPGQGLRLIYYSQIVNDFQKGDIAEGYSVSREKKESFPLTVTSAQKNPTAFYLCASSIDPGASGNEQFFGPGTRLTVL.

The chain joins TRBV7-8 to TRBJ1-3; 8 nucleotides agree with TRBD1. The CDR3 has 17 residues. CDR1 SGHVS and CDR2 FQNEAQ come from the germline V gene. V trimming: 5 bases; J trimming: 2 bases; junction bases outside the gene matches: 11. The CDR3 DNA is TGTGCCAGCAGCCCAATAGGAACGACAGGGGCTGGAAACACCATATATTTT. This gives the protein CASSPIGTTGAGNTIYF.

The chain links TRBV12-3 or TRBV12-4 to TRBJ1-6; D remains unclear. The CDR3 covers 12 residues. Deletions cut 6 bases from V and 5 bases from J, with 5 bases between. CDR3 sequence: CASSRNNSPLHF. The CDR3 bases are TGTGCCAGCAGCCGGAATAATTCACCCCTCCACTTT.

A few counts support this clone. The J gene is TRBJ2-1, the V gene TRBV2, with D tentatively TRBD1 (6 bases). This CDR3 has 13 amino acids. The V gene lost 10 bases and the J gene lost 5 bases, with 15 bases spanning the gap. The V gene's germline CDR1 is SNHLY and CDR2 FYNNEI. The CDR3 nucleotides read TGTGCCACCGGAACCAGACAGGACAATGAGCAGTTCTTC. Protein sequence: CATGTRQDNEQFF.

V usage is TRBV27 and J usage is TRBJ2-1; D gene ambiguous. Germline assignment: CDR1 MNHEY and CDR2 SMNVEV (reference sequence). The V and J ends lost 3 bases and 6 bases respectively, with 9 bases between them. This CDR3 has 13 amino acids. The chain's CDR3 is CASSFDPTNEQFF. CDR3 DNA sequence: TGTGCCAGCAGTTTCGATCCAACCAATGAGCAGTTCTTC.

The V and J genes are TRBV3-1 (or the pseudogene TRBV3-2) and TRBJ2-7; 8 bases align to TRBD1. Germline V CDR1 and CDR2: LGHDT, YNNKEL (reference sequence). This CDR3 is 16 amino acids long. The V and J ends lost 1 base and 7 bases, in that order; junction bases with no gene match: 12. The CDR3 DNA reads TGTGCCAGCAGCCAAGGGCATCCGGGACAGGCCGTAGAGCAGTACTTC. Translating it yields CASSQGHPGQAVEQYF.